Each of the 19 T cell receptor beta chains below was sequenced from the same sample in a study of shared clonotypes between healthy human individuals. Repertoires were generated with immunoSEQ multiplex PCR, while TCRdb's copy carries only in-frame clones and drops some. This table holds fewer than 130,000 clones, roughly 66% found once. The sample taken for sequencing was memory CD8+ T cells sorted from blood. Subset noted: CD45RO+ cells pooled with CCR7-negative TemRA cells. These receptors came from a woman in her 30s in good health.

The sample holds many counts of this clone. The chain combines TRBV19 with TRBJ1-1, with a weak D call TRBD1 (6 bases). Germline V gene data show CDR1 as LNHDA and CDR2 as SQIVND (reference sequence). The germline V and J ends were trimmed by 4 bases and 1 base, with 13 bases remaining between them. The length of the CDR3 is 15 residues. Here the CDR3 DNA reads TGTGCCAGTAGTACAAAAAGGGGGTGGAACACTGAAGCTTTCTTT. This encodes CASSTKRGWNTEAFF.

This clone was picked up many times. This chain uses TRBV5-1 with TRBJ2-5; 9 bases map to TRBD1. The CDR3 runs to 17 residues. Losses at the gene ends were 0 bases for V and 2 bases for J; bases not matched to a gene: 8. Per germline, CDR1 SGHRS and CDR2 YFSETQ. The chain's CDR3 is CASSLGDRAPLQETQYF. In nucleotides, the CDR3 is TGCGCCAGCAGCTTGGGGGACAGGGCGCCCCTTCAAGAGACCCAGTACTTC.

The genes are TRBV5-4 and TRBJ2-7; TRBD2 agrees at 8 bases. Germline V CDR1 and CDR2: SGHNT, YYREEE (reference sequence). With 4 bases clipped from V and 5 bases from J, the junction kept 8 bases outside the gene matches. The CDR3 spans 14 residues. The DNA of the CDR3 is TGTGCCAGCAGCGGGGGACTAGTAAGCCACGAGCAGTACTTC. Its protein is CASSGGLVSHEQYF.

The V gene is TRBV7-9, the J gene TRBJ2-7, with TRBD2 matching over 12 bases. The trim removed 5 bases at V and 5 bases at J, leaving 13 bases unmatched. CDR1 is SEHNR and CDR2 is FQNEAQ in the germline V gene (reference sequence). This CDR3 is 17 amino acids long. The CDR3 sequence is CASSHWGRLAGADEQYF. DNA of the CDR3: TGTGCCAGCAGCCACTGGGGTAGACTAGCGGGAGCGGACGAGCAGTACTTC.

Here the CDR3 DNA reads TGTGCCAGCAGTGCGGGACAGGGAAGGGAGACCCAGTACTTC. Its translation is CASSAGQGRETQYF. The V call is TRBV6-1, the J call TRBJ2-5, with 9 bases that match TRBD1. CDR1 is MNHNS, CDR2 SASEGT, per germline. There are 14 residues in the CDR3. With 4 bases clipped from V and 5 bases from J, the junction kept 5 bases outside the gene matches.

The gene calls are TRBV27 and TRBJ2-7; D is unclear. The germline V and J ends were trimmed by 5 bases and 2 bases, with 10 bases remaining between them. The germline V gene encodes CDR1 MNHEY and CDR2 SMNVEV (reference sequence). This CDR3 spans 13 amino acids. The DNA of the CDR3 is TGTGCCAGCAGTCCTAACCCCCCCTACGAGCAGTACTTC. This encodes CASSPNPPYEQYF.

This clone came up a few times. The chain employs TRBV7-8 and TRBJ1-1, with D uncertain. The V gene's germline CDR1 is SGHVS and CDR2 FQNEAQ. V dropped 7 bases and J dropped 1 base, with 25 bases sitting between them. The CDR3 length is 18 residues. The CDR3 DNA is TGTGCCAGCATCGCGCTTACGGGAGACTGGTCGCCGAACACTGAAGCTTTCTTT. It is translated as CASIALTGDWSPNTEAFF.

The J gene is TRBJ2-5, the V gene TRBV27; TRBD2 matches 10 bases. Germline V gene sequence: CDR1 MNHEY, CDR2 SMNVEV (reference sequence). The CDR3 extends over 13 amino acids. Trimming at V came to 7 bases and at J to 7 bases, leaving 6 bases not matched to a gene. The CDR3 sequence is CASKASGRVTQYF. Written as DNA, the CDR3 is TGTGCCAGCAAGGCTAGCGGGAGAGTGACCCAGTACTTC.

The chain joins TRBV6-1 to TRBJ2-6; D is tentatively TRBD1 or TRBD2 (5 bases each). The CDR3 loop spans 17 amino acids. CDR1 and CDR2 (germline): MNHNS, SASEGT. V lost 4 bases and J lost 2, with 15 bases in between. CDR3 loop: CASSVGGSRAGANVLTF. Here the CDR3 DNA reads TGTGCCAGCAGTGTTGGGGGATCTAGGGCTGGGGCCAACGTCCTGACTTTC.

The rearrangement uses TRBV4-2 and TRBJ2-3; TRBD2 agrees at 7 bases. CDR3 length: 15 amino acids. Germline CDR1 and CDR2: LGHNA and YNFKEQ. V shed 5 bases and J 3 bases; nucleotides not matched to a gene: 8. CDR3 coding DNA: TGTGCCAGCAGCTTAGGCGGGAGTTTTACAGATACGCAGTATTTT. It specifies CASSLGGSFTDTQYF.

This chain connects TRBV13 to TRBJ2-7; maybe TRBD2 (6 bases). V was cut by 4 bases and J by 4 bases, with 20 bases left in between. The CDR3 covers 16 residues. From germline, CDR1 is PRHDT and CDR2 FYEKMQ (reference sequence). CDR3 sequence (DNA): TGTGCCAGCAGCTCGCAACTAGCCTCGATAAAATACGAGCAGTACTTC. Translated: CASSSQLASIKYEQYF.

Only one count was recorded for this clone. J is TRBJ2-7 and V is TRBV6-4, with TRBD2 matching over 11 bases. Germline-derived CDR1 and CDR2 are MRHNA and SNTAGT. This CDR3 spans 15 amino acids. J gave up 3 bases and V 3 bases, and 4 bases lay outside the gene matches. The CDR3 coding sequence is TGTGCCAGCAGTGATGAGCTAGCGGGAGGCTACGAGCAGTACTTC. This encodes CASSDELAGGYEQYF.

This clone occurred many times. The chain is built from TRBV4-1 and TRBJ2-1; 12 bases match TRBD2. CDR1 is MGHRA, CDR2 YSYEKL, per germline. The V segment lost 1 base and the J segment 8 bases; nucleotides outside the gene matches: 9. This CDR3 region has 17 residues. CDR3 amino acids: CASSQVLAGGPRDEQFF. The CDR3 DNA reads as TGCGCCAGCAGCCAAGTACTAGCGGGAGGCCCGCGCGATGAGCAGTTCTTC.

The chain uses TRBV5-1 and TRBJ1-2; no clear D gene. The CDR3 is 14 amino acids. Trimming took off 0 bases at V and 7 bases at J, with 13 bases between the two ends. CDR1 SGHRS and CDR2 YFSETQ come from the germline V gene. The CDR3 region has the DNA TGCGCCAGCAGCTTGGATGGGTCCCCTATTGGCTACACCTTC. Translated, it gives CASSLDGSPIGYTF.

The chain carries TRBV29-1 and TRBJ2-1, with D unclear. Germline V lookup: CDR1 SQVTM, CDR2 ANQGSEA. The germline V and J ends were trimmed by 1 base and 6 bases, with 4 bases remaining between them. CDR3 size: 11 residues. This chain's CDR3 is CSVEGSNEQFF. The DNA of the CDR3 is TGCAGCGTTGAAGGATCCAATGAGCAGTTCTTC.

This clone was seen a handful of times. The chain carries TRBV29-1 and TRBJ1-2; possibly TRBD1 for D (5 bases). The CDR3 runs 15 residues. V dropped 1 base and J dropped 4 bases, with 16 bases sitting between them. Germline lookup yields CDR1 SQVTM and CDR2 ANQGSEA. The CDR3 reads CSVEGGRVRGYGYTF. The CDR3 DNA reads TGCAGCGTTGAAGGGGGCAGGGTTCGTGGCTATGGCTACACCTTC.

In its sample, this clone was seen a few times. This rearrangement joins TRBV25-1 to TRBJ2-5, with 7 bases aligning to TRBD1. The CDR3 runs 13 residues. The V segment lost 1 base and the J segment 11 bases; nucleotides outside the gene matches: 7. Germline V lookup: CDR1 MGHDK, CDR2 SYGVNS. As DNA, the CDR3 is TGTGCCAGCAGTGAATCGGGTCAGGGGGAGCAGTACTTC. It encodes CASSESGQGEQYF.

The rearrangement links TRBV2 to TRBJ1-2, with D perhaps TRBD1 (5 bases). The CDR3 extends over 15 amino acids. The V end lost 4 bases, the J end lost 7 bases, and 19 bases lay between the germline ends. Germline V lookup: CDR1 SNHLY, CDR2 FYNNEI. The CDR3 sequence is CASSVGVPPQGGYTF. Written as DNA, the CDR3 is TGTGCCAGCAGTGTCGGGGTCCCGCCGCAGGGTGGCTACACCTTC.

This clone was detected a few times. The chain uses TRBV25-1 and TRBJ2-7; unclear D gene. Germline lookup yields CDR1 MGHDK and CDR2 SYGVNS. V was cut by 6 bases and J by 0 bases, with 6 bases left in between. This CDR3 region has 12 residues. The DNA for the CDR3 is TGTGCCAGCAGCCAAAGCTCCTACGAGCAGTACTTC. It translates to CASSQSSYEQYF.